This is a list of T cell receptor beta chains from one sample in a study of radiotherapy plus CTLA-4 blockade in lung cancer. TCRdb keeps only in-frame clones here, not all; method: immunoSEQ multiplex PCR. Here the sample spans about 51,000 clones, 75% to 80% being singletons. The material sequenced was peripheral blood, taken from a patient treated with radiotherapy plus ipilimumab. The receptors stem from a human donor with non-small cell lung cancer whose response to radiotherapy plus ipilimumab could not be evaluated. Both conserved end residues are part of each CDR3. A D gene is named only where the DNA matches it firmly. For some rows the clone size is stated as once, few or many, or as a class when expanded; others skip it.

CDR3aa | CDR3nt | j_gene | v_gene | abundance | d_gene
CASSEEGDQPQHF | TGTGCCAGCAGTGAGGAGGGCGATCAGCCCCAGCATTTT | TRBJ1-5 | TRBV2 | - | -
CASSLTADPYNEQFF | TGTGCCAGCAGCTTAACAGCGGACCCATACAATGAGCAGTTCTTC | TRBJ2-1 | TRBV7-3 | - | -
CASSWDSTNEKLFF | TGTGCCAGCAGTTGGGACAGCACTAATGAAAAACTGTTTTTT | TRBJ1-4 | TRBV28 | - | TRBD1
CATSCNCTGTLTDTQYF | TGTGCCACCAGCTGTAACTGCACAGGGACCCTTACCGATACGCAGTATTTT | TRBJ2-3 | TRBV15 | - | -
CASSFGALSYEQYF | TGTGCCAGCAGTTTTGGGGCGTTGTCCTACGAGCAGTACTTC | TRBJ2-7 | TRBV28 | - | -
CASSQDPSRDRDNQPQHF | TGCGCCAGCAGCCAAGATCCAAGCCGGGACAGGGACAATCAGCCCCAGCATTTT | TRBJ1-5 | TRBV4-3 | - | TRBD1
CASSSLVQPQGNEQFF | TGTGCCAGCAGCTCCCTAGTGCAGCCCCAGGGAAATGAGCAGTTCTTC | TRBJ2-1 | TRBV5-6 | once | -
CASSDVGGGNYEQYF | TGCGCCAGCAGTGATGTCGGGGGGGGGAACTACGAGCAGTACTTC | TRBJ2-7 | TRBV10-2 | - | TRBD2
CASSPEAGIGEQYF | TGTGCCAGCTCACCGGAAGCGGGGATAGGTGAGCAGTACTTC | TRBJ2-7 | TRBV18 | - | TRBD2
CASSSGLARTDTQYF | TGCGCCAGCAGCTCGGGACTAGCGAGGACAGATACGCAGTATTTT | TRBJ2-3 | TRBV5-1 | - | TRBD2
CASSARTGGLFGYTF | TGTGCCAGCAGCGCGAGGACAGGGGGATTGTTCGGCTACACCTTC | TRBJ1-2 | TRBV9 | - | TRBD1
CASSSLPEGSYGYTF | TGTGCCAGCAGTTCCCTCCCGGAGGGTAGCTATGGCTACACCTTC | TRBJ1-2 | TRBV6-5 | once | -
CASNLGTGDGYTF | TGTGCCAGCAATCTAGGGACAGGGGATGGCTACACCTTC | TRBJ1-2 | TRBV28 | few | TRBD1
CASSWTGGNTDTQYF | TGTGCCAGCAGCTGGACAGGTGGGAACACAGATACGCAGTATTTT | TRBJ2-3 | TRBV7-2 | - | TRBD1
CASSLDSTGNYGYTF | TGTGCCAGCAGCTTAGACAGTACAGGGAACTATGGCTACACCTTC | TRBJ1-2 | TRBV7-9 | few | -
CASFLAGHSTDTQYF | TGTGCCAGCTTTCTAGCGGGGCATAGCACAGATACGCAGTATTTT | TRBJ2-3 | TRBV5-8 | few | TRBD2
CASRGGTGPYEQYF | TGTGCCAGCAGAGGAGGGACAGGGCCCTACGAGCAGTACTTC | TRBJ2-7 | TRBV5-4 | few | TRBD1
CASSSPGQGYGYTF | TGTGCCAGCAGTTCCCCGGGACAGGGCTATGGCTACACCTTC | TRBJ1-2 | TRBV28 | few | TRBD1
CASSGTEGNTIYF | TGTGCCAGCAGTGGGACAGAGGGAAACACCATATATTTT | TRBJ1-3 | TRBV2 | - | -
CSAPTSENTDTQYF | TGCAGCGCCCCCACTAGCGAAAACACAGATACGCAGTATTTT | TRBJ2-3 | TRBV29-1 | - | TRBD2
CAWRSTGQLSYNEQFF | TGTGCCTGGAGATCGACGGGACAGCTCTCCTACAATGAGCAGTTCTTC | TRBJ2-1 | TRBV30 | - | TRBD1
CASSVASYGAGSIQYF | TGTGCCAGCAGCGTAGCGTCTTATGGAGCGGGGAGCATTCAGTACTTC | TRBJ2-4 | TRBV9 | - | TRBD2
CASKGWGNQPQHF | TGTGCCAGTAAGGGGTGGGGCAATCAGCCCCAGCATTTT | TRBJ1-5 | TRBV19 | - | -
CASSVGPLQETQYF | TGTGCCAGCAGCGTGGGCCCCCTTCAAGAGACCCAGTACTTC | TRBJ2-5 | TRBV9 | - | -